Listed below are T cell receptor beta chains from one sample, sequenced in a study of cytomegalovirus exposure and HLA in healthy donors. Only in-frame clones appear in the TCRdb table, and some are missing; sequencing was by immunoSEQ multiplex PCR. The data contain just over 200,000 clones, around 80% of them singletons. Sequenced: PBMCs. The origin of the receptors is a man aged 45-65 years in good health and CMV-seronegative. Each CDR3 is given with its conserved first and last residue. D genes are given only for firm matches. Clone size, where shown, is once, few, many, or a class for clones that have expanded.

TRBJ2-5 | TRBD2 | TRBV4-2 | . | 16 | CASSRGGGTGGETQYF | TGTGCCAGCAGCCGCGGCGGGGGGACCGGTGGGGAGACCCAGTACTTC
TRBJ2-3 | TRBD2 | TRBV5-6 | . | 15 | CASSAGWTSRDTQYF | TGTGCCAGCAGCGCAGGGTGGACTAGCCGAGATACGCAGTATTTT
TRBJ2-3 | TRBD2 | TRBV5-1 | . | 15 | CASSLEAGGTDTQYF | TGCGCCAGCAGCTTGGAAGCGGGAGGCACAGATACGCAGTATTTT
TRBJ2-3 | TRBD2 | TRBV13 | . | 18 | CASSPRVAGGGRTDTQYF | TGTGCCAGCAGCCCCCGGGTAGCGGGAGGGGGTCGCACAGATACGCAGTATTTT
TRBJ1-1 | . | TRBV28 | . | 15 | CASSIRRGGGTEAFF | TGTGCCAGCAGTATACGTCGGGGAGGGGGTACTGAAGCTTTCTTT
TRBJ2-2 | . | TRBV12-5 | . | 19 | CASGDPPRDFRPNTGELFF | TGTGCTAGTGGTGACCCCCCCCGGGACTTCCGACCGAACACCGGGGAGCTGTTTTTT
TRBJ2-7 | TRBD1 | TRBV20-1 | . | 11 | CSAAGGDEQYF | TGCAGTGCGGCAGGGGGCGACGAGCAGTACTTC
TRBJ1-3 | TRBD1 | TRBV5-1 | . | 15 | CASSSGQGSGNTIYF | TGCGCCAGCAGCTCCGGACAGGGGAGCGGAAACACCATATATTTT
TRBJ2-5 | TRBD1 | TRBV9 | . | 15 | CASSAGDRGTLEQYF | TGTGCCAGCAGCGCGGGGGACAGGGGGACTTTGGAGCAGTACTTC
TRBJ2-1 | TRBD2 | TRBV10-3 | . | 15 | CAIRVGSGSNNEQFF | TGTGCCATCAGGGTGGGGAGCGGGAGCAACAATGAGCAGTTCTTC
TRBJ2-5 | . | TRBV7-2 | . | 14 | CASSTGTVKETQYF | TGTGCCAGCAGCACCGGGACTGTAAAAGAGACCCAGTACTTC
TRBJ2-7 | . | TRBV6-1 | . | 14 | CASSFLEGGYEQYF | TGTGCCAGCAGTTTTTTGGAGGGTGGCTACGAGCAGTACTTC
TRBJ2-7 | TRBD1 | TRBV4-2 | . | 14 | CASSITGTGSEQYF | TGTGCCAGCAGCATCACCGGGACAGGGAGCGAGCAGTACTTC
TRBJ2-7 | TRBD1 | TRBV29-1 | . | 13 | CSVEQGVSYEQYF | TGCAGCGTTGAGCAGGGGGTCAGCTACGAGCAGTACTTC
TRBJ1-1 | . | TRBV15 | once | 15 | CATSRVRTANTEAFF | TGTGCCACCAGCAGAGTCCGGACAGCCAACACTGAAGCTTTCTTT
TRBJ2-7 | TRBD1 | TRBV28 | . | 15 | CASSLVLDRAYEQYF | TGTGCCAGCAGTTTAGTTCTGGACAGGGCCTACGAGCAGTACTTC
TRBJ1-2 | . | TRBV27 | . | 18 | CASSRDRTIGQPNYGYTF | TGTGCCAGCAGTCGAGACAGGACCATAGGCCAACCTAACTATGGCTACACCTTC
TRBJ2-1 | . | TRBV27 | . | 17 | CASSTLQGLYSYNEQFF | TGTGCCAGCAGCACCCTGCAGGGACTCTACTCCTACAATGAGCAGTTCTTC
TRBJ2-1 | TRBD2 | TRBV7-3 | . | 15 | CASSFTSGSYNEQFF | TGTGCCAGCAGCTTTACTAGCGGGAGTTACAATGAGCAGTTCTTC
TRBJ1-2 | TRBD1 | TRBV7-9 | . | 12 | CASSQTGAGYTF | TGTGCCAGCAGCCAGACAGGGGCAGGCTACACCTTC
TRBJ1-1 | . | TRBV14 | . | 15 | CASSQGLKKATEAFF | TGTGCCAGCAGCCAAGGACTCAAAAAGGCAACTGAAGCTTTCTTT
TRBJ1-2 | TRBD1 | TRBV27 | . | 15 | CASSSLGTGDGGYTF | TGTGCCAGCAGTTCCCTCGGGACAGGGGATGGGGGCTACACCTTC
TRBJ2-7 | TRBD2 | TRBV7-9 | . | 14 | CASSPGLAIYEQYF | TGTGCCAGCAGCCCGGGACTAGCGATCTACGAGCAGTACTTC
TRBJ2-4 | TRBD1 | TRBV2 | . | 14 | CARGTDKAKNIQYF | TGTGCCAGAGGGACAGACAAAGCCAAAAACATTCAGTACTTC
TRBJ1-5 | . | TRBV10-3 | . | 16 | CAISDVLDITNQPQHF | TGTGCCATCAGTGATGTGTTGGACATAACAAATCAGCCCCAGCATTTT
TRBJ2-7 | . | TRBV28 | . | 12 | CASSPTTYEQYF | TGTGCCAGCAGCCCCACTACCTACGAGCAGTACTTC
TRBJ2-3 | TRBD2 | TRBV27 | . | 16 | CASRGRLAGEVDTQYF | TGTGCCAGCAGGGGTCGACTAGCGGGAGAAGTAGATACGCAGTATTTT
TRBJ2-7 | TRBD2 | TRBV4-2 | . | 14 | CASSFLAVGYEQYF | TGTGCCAGCAGCTTCCTAGCGGTCGGCTACGAGCAGTACTTC
TRBJ2-2 | . | TRBV18 | . | 17 | CASSPVAALINTGELFF | TGTGCCAGCTCACCCGTCGCCGCGCTCATAAACACCGGGGAGCTGTTTTTT
TRBJ2-7 | TRBD1 | TRBV27 | . | 13 | CASSQTGGNEQYF | TGTGCCAGCAGTCAGACAGGGGGAAACGAGCAGTACTTC
TRBJ2-3 | TRBD2 | TRBV7-3 | . | 16 | CASSLTGLAVTDTQYF | TGTGCCAGCAGCCTGACGGGACTAGCGGTCACAGATACGCAGTATTTT
TRBJ2-2 | . | TRBV7-9 | once | 14 | CASSLTRSTGELFF | TGTGCCAGCAGCTTAACTCGGAGCACCGGGGAGCTGTTTTTT
TRBJ2-2 | TRBD2 | TRBV7-3 | once | 14 | CASSRDYNTGELFF | TGTGCCAGCAGCCGGGACTACAACACCGGGGAGCTGTTTTTT
TRBJ2-7 | TRBD1 | TRBV18 | . | 16 | CASSIARDRGIYEQYF | TGTGCCAGCTCGATTGCCCGGGACAGGGGGATCTACGAGCAGTACTTC
TRBJ1-2 | . | TRBV9 | . | 13 | CASSVETGFGYTF | TGTGCCAGCAGCGTAGAAACAGGGTTTGGCTACACCTTC
TRBJ2-3 | TRBD2 | TRBV5-4 | once | 15 | CASSLRLAGGDTQYF | TGTGCCAGCAGCTTACGACTAGCGGGAGGGGATACGCAGTATTTT
TRBJ2-5 | . | TRBV27 | few | 11 | CASSTQETQYF | TGTGCCAGCAGTACTCAAGAGACCCAGTACTTC
TRBJ2-7 | TRBD2 | TRBV6-5 | once | 14 | CASSGLAGGPEQYF | TGTGCCAGCAGTGGCCTAGCGGGGGGACCCGAGCAGTACTTC
TRBJ1-4 | TRBD1 | TRBV27 | . | 15 | CASSWGQPTNEKLFF | TGTGCCAGCAGTTGGGGACAGCCAACTAATGAAAAACTGTTTTTT
TRBJ2-1 | TRBD1 | TRBV2 | . | 14 | CASRMTGSSNEQFF | TGTGCCAGCAGAATGACAGGGAGTAGCAATGAGCAGTTCTTC
TRBJ2-7 | TRBD2 | TRBV30 | . | 13 | CAWLRAGGNEQYF | TGTGCCTGGCTACGAGCGGGAGGGAACGAGCAGTACTTC
TRBJ2-7 | . | TRBV21-1 | . | 16 | CASSKATNRIPYEQYF | TGTGCCAGCAGCAAAGCCACAAACCGAATTCCCTACGAGCAGTACTTC
TRBJ1-5 | . | TRBV9 | . | 15 | CASSVGGDGNQPQHF | TGTGCCAGCAGCGTAGGCGGGGATGGCAATCAGCCCCAGCATTTT